This T cell receptor (beta chain) stems from a study of T cells in Graves' hyperthyroidism and ophthalmopathy. RNA transcripts were the template for amplifying TCR beta CDR3 regions. Primed by the HTBI set, a first-round RT-PCR was run on the TCR CDR3. Each CDR3 protein is one row after TCRdb ran MiXCR on the multiplex PCR reads. The table shows 300,000 to 450,000 distinct CDR3 sequences, with roughly 25% occurring only once. CDR3 length: 15 amino acids. The V gene lost 2 bases and the J gene lost 0 bases, with 10 bases spanning the gap. Germline lookup yields CDR1 MNHNS and CDR2 SASEGT. Study-level findings and limits: Ophthalmopathy stood apart from stable hyperthyroidism in a 13 V-J model.

The study left out patients who had uncontrolled infection, other autoimmune disease, pregnancy or lactation. Source material for PBMCs was around 10 ml fresh peripheral blood. This clonotype has a handful of counts. As yet, its antigen is unknown. The rearrangement uses TRBV6-1 and TRBJ1-1; a weak D match, TRBD1 (6 bases). The source is a man in his fifties with Graves' hyperthyroidism. What was sequenced was blood. Here the CDR3 DNA reads TGTGCCAGCAGTGAACGGGGGGCCGTGAACACTGAAGCTTTCTTT. Its protein is CASSERGAVNTEAFF.